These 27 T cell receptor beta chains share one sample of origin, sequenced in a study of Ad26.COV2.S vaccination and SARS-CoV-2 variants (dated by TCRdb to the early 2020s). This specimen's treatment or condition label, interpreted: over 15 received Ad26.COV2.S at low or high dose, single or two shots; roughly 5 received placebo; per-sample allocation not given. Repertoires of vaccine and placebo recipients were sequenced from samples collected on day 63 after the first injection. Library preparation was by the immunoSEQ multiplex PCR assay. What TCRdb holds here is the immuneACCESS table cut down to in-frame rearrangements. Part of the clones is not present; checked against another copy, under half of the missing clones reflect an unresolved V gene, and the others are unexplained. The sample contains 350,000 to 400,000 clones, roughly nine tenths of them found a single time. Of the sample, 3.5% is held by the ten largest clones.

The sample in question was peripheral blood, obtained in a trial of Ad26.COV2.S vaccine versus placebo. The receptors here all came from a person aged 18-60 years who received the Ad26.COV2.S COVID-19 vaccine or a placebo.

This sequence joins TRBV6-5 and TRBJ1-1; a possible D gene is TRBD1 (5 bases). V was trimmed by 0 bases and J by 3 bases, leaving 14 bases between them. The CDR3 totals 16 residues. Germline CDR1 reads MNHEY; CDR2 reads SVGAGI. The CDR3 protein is CASSYSIRVGDTEAFF. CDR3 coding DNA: TGTGCCAGCAGTTACTCGATCAGGGTTGGGGACACTGAAGCTTTCTTT.

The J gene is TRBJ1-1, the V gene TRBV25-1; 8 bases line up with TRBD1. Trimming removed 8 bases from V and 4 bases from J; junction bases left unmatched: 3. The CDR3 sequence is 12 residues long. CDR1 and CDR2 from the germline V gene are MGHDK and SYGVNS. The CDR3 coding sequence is TGTGCCAGCCAGACAGGGGTCACTGAAGCTTTCTTT. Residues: CASQTGVTEAFF. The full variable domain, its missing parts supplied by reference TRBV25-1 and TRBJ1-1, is EADIYQTPRYLVIGTGKKITLECSQTMGHDKMYWYQQDPGMELHLIHYSYGVNSTEKGDLSSESTVSRIRTEHFPLTLESARPSHTSQYLCASQTGVTEAFFGQGTRLTVV.

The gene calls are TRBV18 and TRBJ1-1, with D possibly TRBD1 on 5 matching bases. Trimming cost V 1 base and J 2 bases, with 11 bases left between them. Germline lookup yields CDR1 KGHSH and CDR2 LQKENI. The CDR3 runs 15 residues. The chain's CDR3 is CASSPRAGYNTEAFF. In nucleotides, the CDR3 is TGTGCCAGCTCACCACGAGCAGGGTACAACACTGAAGCTTTCTTT.

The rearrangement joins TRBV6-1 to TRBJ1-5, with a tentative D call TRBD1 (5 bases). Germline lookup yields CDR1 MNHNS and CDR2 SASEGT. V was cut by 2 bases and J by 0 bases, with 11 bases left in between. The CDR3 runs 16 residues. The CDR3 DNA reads TGTGCCAGCAGTGAACGGGCAGGGACTAGCAATCAGCCCCAGCATTTT. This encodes CASSERAGTSNQPQHF.

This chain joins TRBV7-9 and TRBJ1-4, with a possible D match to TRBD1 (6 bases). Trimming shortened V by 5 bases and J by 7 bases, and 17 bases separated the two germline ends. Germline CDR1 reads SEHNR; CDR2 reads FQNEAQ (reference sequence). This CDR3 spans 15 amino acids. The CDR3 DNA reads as TGTGCCAGCAGCCTCCGGGTCCCCAGGGGTGAAAAACTGTTTTTT. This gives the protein CASSLRVPRGEKLFF.

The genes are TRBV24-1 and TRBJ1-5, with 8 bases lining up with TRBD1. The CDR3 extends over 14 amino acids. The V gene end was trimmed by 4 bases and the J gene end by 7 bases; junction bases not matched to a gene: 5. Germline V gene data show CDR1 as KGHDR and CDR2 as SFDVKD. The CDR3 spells CATSDDRGGQPQHF. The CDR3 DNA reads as TGTGCCACCAGTGACGACAGGGGTGGCCAGCCCCAGCATTTT.

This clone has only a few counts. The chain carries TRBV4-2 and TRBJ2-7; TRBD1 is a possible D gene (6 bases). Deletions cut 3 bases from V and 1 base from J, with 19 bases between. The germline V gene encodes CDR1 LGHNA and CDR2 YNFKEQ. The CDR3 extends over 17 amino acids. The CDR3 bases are TGTGCCAGCAGCCAGTCCCCCAGACAGGCGGTGTCCTACGAGCAGTACTTC. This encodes CASSQSPRQAVSYEQYF.

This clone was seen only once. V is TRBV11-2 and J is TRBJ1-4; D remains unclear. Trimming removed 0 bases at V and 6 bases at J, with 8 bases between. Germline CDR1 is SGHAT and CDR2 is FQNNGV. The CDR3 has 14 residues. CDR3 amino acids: CASSLDRPDEKLFF. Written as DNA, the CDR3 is TGTGCCAGCAGCTTAGATAGGCCGGATGAAAAACTGTTTTTT.

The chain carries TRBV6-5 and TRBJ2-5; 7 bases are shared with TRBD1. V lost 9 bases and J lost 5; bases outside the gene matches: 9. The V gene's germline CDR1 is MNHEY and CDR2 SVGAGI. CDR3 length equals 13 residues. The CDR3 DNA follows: TGTGCCAGTGCTACAGGGGTGGGCGAGACCCAGTACTTC. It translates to CASATGVGETQYF.

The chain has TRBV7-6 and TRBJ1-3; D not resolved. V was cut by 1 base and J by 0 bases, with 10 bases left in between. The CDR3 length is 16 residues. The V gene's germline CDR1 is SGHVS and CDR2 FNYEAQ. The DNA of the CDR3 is TGTGCCAGCAGCTTAGATCGGGCGAGCTCTGGAAACACCATATATTTT. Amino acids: CASSLDRASSGNTIYF. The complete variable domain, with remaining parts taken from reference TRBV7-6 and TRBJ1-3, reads GAGVSQSPRYKVTKRGQDVALRCDPISGHVSLYWYRQALGQGPEFLTYFNYEAQQDKSGLPNDRFSAERPEGSISTLTIQRTEQRDSAMYRCASSLDRASSGNTIYFGEGSWLTVV.

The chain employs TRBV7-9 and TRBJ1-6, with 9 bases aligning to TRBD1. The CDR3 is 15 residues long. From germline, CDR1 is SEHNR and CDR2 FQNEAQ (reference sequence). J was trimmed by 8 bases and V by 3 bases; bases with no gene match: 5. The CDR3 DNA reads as TGTGCCAGCAGCTTTATTGGGACAGGGCATTCACCCCTCCACTTT. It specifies CASSFIGTGHSPLHF.

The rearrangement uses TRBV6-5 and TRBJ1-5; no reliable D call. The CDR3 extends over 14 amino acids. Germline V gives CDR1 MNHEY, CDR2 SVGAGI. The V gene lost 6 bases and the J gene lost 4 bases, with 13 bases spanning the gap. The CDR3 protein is CASSQYSTNQPQHF. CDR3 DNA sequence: TGTGCCAGCAGCCAATACAGTACGAATCAGCCCCAGCATTTT.

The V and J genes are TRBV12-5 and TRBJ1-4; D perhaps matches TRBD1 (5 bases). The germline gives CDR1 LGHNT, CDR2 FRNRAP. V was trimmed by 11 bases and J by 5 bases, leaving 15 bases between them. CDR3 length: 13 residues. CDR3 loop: CASTGTPNEKLFF. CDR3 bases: TGTGCTTCAACCGGGACGCCGAATGAAAAACTGTTTTTT.

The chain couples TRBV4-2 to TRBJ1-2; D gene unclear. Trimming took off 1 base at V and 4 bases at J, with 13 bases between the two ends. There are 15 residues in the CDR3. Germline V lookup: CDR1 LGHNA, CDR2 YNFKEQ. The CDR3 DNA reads TGTGCCAGCAGCCAAGGCGTATCCGGTCCCTATGGCTACACCTTC. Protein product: CASSQGVSGPYGYTF.

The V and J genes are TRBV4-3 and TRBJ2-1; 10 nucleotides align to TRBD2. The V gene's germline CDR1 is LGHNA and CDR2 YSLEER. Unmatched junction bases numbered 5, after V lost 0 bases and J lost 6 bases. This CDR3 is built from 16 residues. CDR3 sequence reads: CASSQDILAGTNEQFF. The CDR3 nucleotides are TGCGCCAGCAGCCAAGATATACTAGCGGGGACCAATGAGCAGTTCTTC.

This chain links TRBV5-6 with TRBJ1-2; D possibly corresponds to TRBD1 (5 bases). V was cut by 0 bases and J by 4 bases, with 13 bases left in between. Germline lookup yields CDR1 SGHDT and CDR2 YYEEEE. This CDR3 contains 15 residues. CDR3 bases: TGTGCCAGCAGCTTGGCCGCCAGGGCTGGCTATGGCTACACCTTC. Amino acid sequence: CASSLAARAGYGYTF. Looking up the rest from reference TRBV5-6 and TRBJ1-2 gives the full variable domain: DAGVTQSPTHLIKTRGQQVTLRCSPKSGHDTVSWYQQALGQGPQFIFQYYEEEERQRGNFPDRFSGHQFPNYSSELNVNALLLGDSALYLCASSLAARAGYGYTFGSGTRLTVV.

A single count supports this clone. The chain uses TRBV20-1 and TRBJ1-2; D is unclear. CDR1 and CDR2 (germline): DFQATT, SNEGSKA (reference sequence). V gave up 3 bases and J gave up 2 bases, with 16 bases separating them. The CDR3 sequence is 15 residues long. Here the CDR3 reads CSASSSRQSNYGYTF. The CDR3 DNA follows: TGCAGTGCTAGTTCGTCCAGGCAAAGCAACTATGGCTACACCTTC.

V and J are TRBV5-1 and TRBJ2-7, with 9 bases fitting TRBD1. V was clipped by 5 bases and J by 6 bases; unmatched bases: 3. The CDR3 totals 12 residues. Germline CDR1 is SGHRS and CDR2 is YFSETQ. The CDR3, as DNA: TGCGCCAGCAGACAGACAGGGGGCGAGCAGTACTTC. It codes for CASRQTGGEQYF.

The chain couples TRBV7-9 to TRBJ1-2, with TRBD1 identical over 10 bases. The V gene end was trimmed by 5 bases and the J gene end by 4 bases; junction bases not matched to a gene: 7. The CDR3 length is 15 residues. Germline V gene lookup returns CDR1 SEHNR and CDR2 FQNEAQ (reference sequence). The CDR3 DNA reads TGTGCCAGCAGCCCCGGGACAGGGGACACCTATGGCTACACCTTC. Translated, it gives CASSPGTGDTYGYTF.

Here the CDR3 reads CASSFGQGNQPQHF. The CDR3, as DNA: TGTGCCAGCAGTTTCGGACAGGGCAATCAGCCCCAGCATTTT. The chain carries TRBV6-8 and TRBJ1-5, with 7 bases matching TRBD1. CDR1 and CDR2 from the germline V gene are MNHGY and SAAAGT. Losses at the gene ends were 4 bases for V and 2 bases for J; bases not matched to a gene: 2. CDR3 length equals 14 residues.

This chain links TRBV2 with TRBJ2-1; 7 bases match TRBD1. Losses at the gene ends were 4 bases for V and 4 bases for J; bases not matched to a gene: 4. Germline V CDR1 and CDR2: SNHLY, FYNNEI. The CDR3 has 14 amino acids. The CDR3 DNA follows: TGTGCCAGCAGTGGGGACAGAGATTACAATGAGCAGTTCTTC. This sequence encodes CASSGDRDYNEQFF.

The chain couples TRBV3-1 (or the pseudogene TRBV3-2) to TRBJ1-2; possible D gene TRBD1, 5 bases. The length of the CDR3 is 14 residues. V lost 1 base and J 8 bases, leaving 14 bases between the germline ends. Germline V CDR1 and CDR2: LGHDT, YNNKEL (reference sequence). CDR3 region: CASSQGGVRDGYTF. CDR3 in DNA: TGTGCCAGCAGCCAAGGGGGGGTTAGAGACGGCTACACCTTC.

Here the CDR3 DNA reads TGTGCCACCAGCCCGGACAGGAACGAGCAGTACTTC. Amino acids: CATSPDRNEQYF. V is TRBV15 and J is TRBJ2-7, with 7 bases aligning to TRBD1. CDR3 length equals 12 residues. The V segment lost 5 bases and the J segment 5 bases; nucleotides outside the gene matches: 3. Germline lookup yields CDR1 LNHNV and CDR2 YYDKDF (reference sequence).

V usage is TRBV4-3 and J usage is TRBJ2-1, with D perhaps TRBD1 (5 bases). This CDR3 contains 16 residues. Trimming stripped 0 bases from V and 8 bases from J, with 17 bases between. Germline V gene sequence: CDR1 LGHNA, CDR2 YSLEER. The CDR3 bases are TGCGCCAGCAGCCAAGATTTCGGACAAATATTTTATGAGCAGTTCTTC. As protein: CASSQDFGQIFYEQFF.

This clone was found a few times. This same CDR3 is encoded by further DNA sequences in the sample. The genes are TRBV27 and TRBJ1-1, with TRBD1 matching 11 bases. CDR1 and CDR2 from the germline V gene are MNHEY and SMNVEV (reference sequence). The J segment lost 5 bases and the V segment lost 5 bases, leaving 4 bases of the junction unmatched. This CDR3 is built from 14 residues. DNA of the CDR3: TGTGCCAGCAGTCCCGGGACAGGGGGGACTGAAGCTTTCTTT. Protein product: CASSPGTGGTEAFF.

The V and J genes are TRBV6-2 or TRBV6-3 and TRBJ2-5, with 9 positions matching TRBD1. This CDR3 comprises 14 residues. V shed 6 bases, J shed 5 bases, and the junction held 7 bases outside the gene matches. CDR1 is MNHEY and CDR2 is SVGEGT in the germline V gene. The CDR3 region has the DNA TGTGCCAGCAGCTGGACAGGGGCAGGGGAGACCCAGTACTTC. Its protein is CASSWTGAGETQYF.

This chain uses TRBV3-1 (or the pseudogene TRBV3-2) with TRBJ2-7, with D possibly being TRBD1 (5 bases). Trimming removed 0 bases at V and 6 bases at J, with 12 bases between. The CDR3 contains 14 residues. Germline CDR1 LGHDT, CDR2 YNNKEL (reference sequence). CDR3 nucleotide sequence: TGTGCCAGCAGCCAAGATAGCACAGGATCCGAGCAGTACTTC. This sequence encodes CASSQDSTGSEQYF.